This T cell receptor (beta chain) is from a study of cytomegalovirus exposure and HLA in healthy donors. The germline CDR1 and CDR2 sequences are SEHNR and FQNEAQ (reference sequence). The CDR3 sequence is 15 residues long. Findings and caveats of the study: Most TCRs appeared rarely, but some public TCRs recurred in many donors. The authors excluded some V segments, including TRBV6-2 and TRBV6-3, as indistinguishable. Later analysis associated a missense DCLRE1C variant with TCR beta V- and J-gene trimming. Productive status was seen about 90% or about 30% of the time for most TCR beta V segments in an earlier analysis.

The PCR used 60 Vbeta and 13 Jbeta primers. Clones were read by immunoSEQ multiplex PCR, and TCRdb kept only the in-frame ones, dropping some. This sample has approximately 51,000 clones, with roughly four fifths found just once. A word on this clone: The antigen remains undetermined.

Sequenced input: PBMCs. The sequence was obtained from a boy aged 5 to 17 in good health and CMV-seropositive. J is TRBJ2-5 and V is TRBV7-9, with 7 bases that match TRBD2. The DNA end lines up better with TRBJ2-7; the J call may be wrong. The CDR3 here is CASSPPEAGLGEQYF. CDR3 nucleotides: TGTGCCAGCAGCCCCCCCGAAGCGGGGTTGGGCGAGCAGTACTTC.